This T cell receptor beta chain was profiled in a study of long-term antiretroviral therapy in people with HIV. The libraries were made with immunoSEQ v3.0 at survey level. Assay used: immunoSEQ multiplex PCR; TCRdb lists only in-frame clones, some missing. The table includes 25,000 to 35,000 clones, roughly 80% detected once. Remarks on this clone: Its antigen is unidentified.

Whole-study findings and limits: The study lacked data on ART adherence, viral resistance or therapy changes. Clonal expansions arising prior to ART prevailed in the repertoire at every time point.

Clinicians in the United States treated all participants with HIV. V lost 4 bases, J lost 5 bases, and 18 bases lay in between. Germline V lookup: CDR1 SGHTA, CDR2 FQGNSA. The CDR3 is made up of 16 amino acids. The clonotype comes from a man aged 35-49 years with HIV. V usage is TRBV7-2 and J usage is TRBJ2-1, with no clear D. The material was unsorted PBMCs, obtained 0.3 years after starting antiretroviral therapy. The CDR3 nucleotides read TGTGCCAGCAGCTCCCCTCTGGGCTTATGGGACAATGAGCAGTTCTTC. This encodes CASSSPLGLWDNEQFF.